This T cell receptor beta chain emerged from a study of T cells after yellow fever vaccination. CDR3 length: 14 residues. V lost 0 bases and J lost 2, with 11 bases in between. Germline assignment: CDR1 SQVTM and CDR2 ANQGSEA. This clonotype was counted many times. Using its own MiXCR run on the 5' RACE reads, TCRdb lists one record per CDR3 protein. The sample contains 250,000 to 350,000 distinct CDR3 sequences, 3.5% to 4.5% of which appear only once. This specimen was PBMCs, taken 15 days after the yellow fever booster vaccination. The origin of this receptor is a man between 18 and 29 years old who received the YFV17D yellow fever vaccine. This chain uses TRBV29-1 with TRBJ2-7, with D maybe TRBD1 (6 bases). The CDR3 sequence: CSVEEIQGTYEQYF. In nucleotides, the CDR3 is TGCAGCGTTGAAGAGATACAGGGAACCTACGAGCAGTACTTC.